The T cell receptor beta chain under discussion was sequenced for a study of human T cells and chemical hapten exposure. Time point reported: pre-sensitization, week 0. Regarding treatment: therapeutic diphenylcyclopropenone sensitization with weekly scalp DPC. TCRdb analysed the RACE reads with MiXCR anew, one entry per CDR3 protein. The table has 84,000 or so distinct CDR3 sequences, around 7.9% seen once; the top ten hold roughly 2.6%. Sequenced material: whole blood, taken in connection with sensitization to the hapten diphenylcyclopropenone (DPC). The TCR originated in a man aged 35 to 55 with alopecia areata. Some clones in this sample may be carry-over from other donors' samples.

CDR3 amino acids: CATSRDNSPAGELFF. The CDR3 DNA sequence: TGTGCCACCAGCAGAGATAACTCCCCCGCCGGGGAGCTGTTTTTT. The J gene is TRBJ2-2, the V gene TRBV15; D ambiguous. The CDR3 is 15 residues long. Germline lookup yields CDR1 LNHNV and CDR2 YYDKDF (reference sequence). Trimming pared 0 bases from V and 6 bases from J, leaving 11 bases between.